The 23 T cell receptor beta chains in this list originate from one sample, sequenced in a study of radiotherapy plus CTLA-4 blockade in lung cancer. Repertoires were generated with immunoSEQ multiplex PCR, while TCRdb's copy carries only in-frame clones and drops some. The repertoire holds about 93,000 clones, with roughly 88% as singletons. Material: peripheral blood, obtained from a patient treated with radiotherapy plus ipilimumab. These receptors originate from a human donor with non-small cell lung cancer that progressed on radiotherapy plus ipilimumab.

The V call is TRBV4-1, the J call TRBJ2-3; a weak D match, TRBD2 (5 bases). CDR3 length: 15 amino acids. Trimming cost V 2 bases and J 5 bases, with 14 bases left between them. CDR1 is MGHRA, CDR2 YSYEKL, per germline. The CDR3 loop is CASSQPGVPGDTQYF. The DNA of the CDR3 is TGCGCCAGCAGCCAACCCGGGGTGCCCGGAGATACGCAGTATTTT.

V usage is TRBV27 and J usage is TRBJ1-2, with D possibly matching TRBD1 (5 bases). This CDR3 is built from 16 residues. Germline V CDR1 and CDR2: MNHEY, SMNVEV (reference sequence). V was pared by 1 base and J by 5 bases, with 17 bases between. The CDR3 coding sequence is TGTGCCAGCAGTTTATTCTCGCGGGAGGGGAAATATGGCTACACCTTC. Its translation: CASSLFSREGKYGYTF.

V and J are TRBV5-4 and TRBJ2-5; 9 bases line up with TRBD1. The DNA end is more similar to TRBJ2-7, so the J call may be wrong. The length of the CDR3 is 16 residues. Germline assignment: CDR1 SGHNT and CDR2 YYREEE (reference sequence). CDR3: CASSHPGQGITYEQYF. The CDR3 DNA is TGTGCCAGCAGCCACCCCGGACAGGGGATTACCTACGAGCAGTACTTC.

This chain joins TRBV4-1 and TRBJ1-1, with TRBD1 identical over 8 bases. The V and J ends lost 1 base and 4 bases, in that order; junction bases with no gene match: 5. Germline lookup yields CDR1 MGHRA and CDR2 YSYEKL. CDR3 length: 15 residues. The CDR3, as DNA: TGCGCCAGCAGCCAAGTCGGACAGGGCGGCACTGAAGCTTTCTTT. Protein: CASSQVGQGGTEAFF.

This sequence joins TRBV5-1 and TRBJ2-7; D possibly corresponds to TRBD2 (6 bases). V lost 4 bases to trimming and J lost 2 bases, with 16 bases between them. Germline V lookup: CDR1 SGHRS, CDR2 YFSETQ. The CDR3 consists of 15 residues. CDR3 nucleotide sequence: TGCGCCAGCAGCCCTAGGGGCGGGACGACCTACGAGCAGTACTTC. Its protein product is CASSPRGGTTYEQYF.

The rearrangement joins TRBV7-3 to TRBJ1-2, with D unclear. Germline CDR1 reads SGHTA; CDR2 reads FQGTGA. With 6 bases removed from V and 7 bases from J, the gap between germline ends came to 15 bases. This CDR3 is 13 amino acids long. The CDR3 sequence is CASRSGGHLGYTF. The CDR3 coding sequence is TGTGCCAGCAGGTCGGGAGGGCACCTTGGCTACACCTTC.

This sequence joins TRBV6-1 and TRBJ2-7; TRBD2 is a possible D gene (5 bases). This CDR3 is built from 15 residues. V lost 7 bases to trimming and J lost 2 bases, with 18 bases between them. CDR1 and CDR2 (germline): MNHNS, SASEGT. The CDR3 loop is CASTSSAGAAYEQYF. In DNA form, the CDR3 reads TGTGCCAGCACTAGCTCGGCTGGAGCCGCCTACGAGCAGTACTTC.

The V call is TRBV11-2, the J call TRBJ2-3; 7 bases map to TRBD2. CDR1 and CDR2 (germline): SGHAT, FQNNGV. Germline trimming cut 7 bases from V and 3 bases from J; bases unmatched to any gene: 19. The CDR3 length is 18 residues. The CDR3 DNA reads as TGTGCCAGCATCGAGGGGTCCTTCGCGGGAGCGGGTACAGATACGCAGTATTTT. Protein sequence: CASIEGSFAGAGTDTQYF.

The chain combines TRBV6-5 with TRBJ2-7; weak D call: TRBD2 (5 bases). V shed 6 bases and J shed 6 bases, with 15 bases lying between them. The CDR3 contains 13 residues. The germline CDR1 and CDR2 sequences are MNHEY and SVGAGI. The DNA of the CDR3 is TGTGCCAGCAGCCCTGACGGGGTCGCCGAGCAGTACTTC. Protein product: CASSPDGVAEQYF.

The V gene is TRBV10-3, the J gene TRBJ2-2; 9 bases map to TRBD1. CDR1 and CDR2 from the germline V gene are ENHRY and SYGVKD. CDR3 size: 15 residues. V lost 6 bases to trimming and J lost 4 bases; unmatched junction nucleotides: 6. Here the CDR3 DNA reads TGTGCCATCAGCGAACAGGGGGCTAGCACCGGGGAGCTGTTTTTT. Protein sequence: CAISEQGASTGELFF.

The rearrangement uses TRBV28 and TRBJ2-7; TRBD1 agrees at 9 bases. The trim removed 6 bases at V and 3 bases at J, leaving 9 bases unmatched. The CDR3 sequence is 15 residues long. The germline CDR1 and CDR2 sequences are MDHEN and SYDVKM. In DNA, the CDR3 is TGTGCCAGCAGACCTCCCGGGACAGGGATCTACGAGCAGTACTTC. Protein sequence: CASRPPGTGIYEQYF.

V and J are TRBV5-8 and TRBJ1-1; maybe TRBD1 (6 bases). CDR3 length: 16 amino acids. V was trimmed by 5 bases and J by 0 bases, leaving 17 bases between them. CDR1 is SGHTS, CDR2 YDEGEE, per germline. CDR3: CASRSGQSLLNTEAFF. DNA for the CDR3: TGTGCCAGCAGGTCCGGACAGTCTCTCTTGAACACTGAAGCTTTCTTT.

The chain uses TRBV5-6 and TRBJ1-2; D might be TRBD1 (5 bases). The germline V gene encodes CDR1 SGHDT and CDR2 YYEEEE. V lost 0 bases, J lost 9 bases, and 15 bases lay in between. CDR3 length: 14 residues. Written as DNA, the CDR3 is TGTGCCAGCAGCTTGGCAGGAGGGGAGAGTAGCTACACCTTC. Its translation is CASSLAGGESSYTF.

The chain couples TRBV30 to TRBJ1-2; no clear D gene. Deletions cut 0 bases from V and 2 bases from J, with 7 bases between. From germline, CDR1 is GTSNPN and CDR2 SVGIG (reference sequence). CDR3 length equals 13 residues. This chain's CDR3 is CAWSVVRNYGYTF. The CDR3 coding sequence is TGTGCCTGGAGTGTTGTCAGAAACTATGGCTACACCTTC.

The chain recombines TRBV11-2 with TRBJ2-2; no firm D call. Looked up from germline, CDR1 is SGHAT and CDR2 is FQNNGV. There are 17 residues in the CDR3. Trimming left V 6 bases short and J 1 base short, with 18 bases between. The CDR3 nucleotides are TGTGCCAGCAGAGGCCTGGCTCTCATGGGGAACACCGGGGAGCTGTTTTTT. It yields the protein CASRGLALMGNTGELFF.

This clone was seen more than once but under ten times. V is TRBV7-9 and J is TRBJ1-2; weak D call: TRBD1 (6 bases). Trimming shortened V by 1 base and J by 3 bases, and 12 bases separated the two germline ends. Germline V lookup: CDR1 SEHNR, CDR2 FQNEAQ (reference sequence). The CDR3 consists of 15 residues. This chain's CDR3 is CASSLVKDSYYGYTF. The CDR3 DNA reads as TGTGCCAGCAGCTTAGTAAAGGACAGCTACTATGGCTACACCTTC.

The V call is TRBV6-6, the J call TRBJ1-4, with 8 bases lining up with TRBD1. J gave up 8 bases and V 6 bases, and 8 bases lay outside the gene matches. Germline CDR1 MNHNY, CDR2 SVGAGI (reference sequence). The length of the CDR3 is 14 residues. CDR3 region: CASSRTGWEEKLFF. In DNA form, the CDR3 reads TGTGCCAGCAGCAGGACAGGGTGGGAGGAAAAACTGTTTTTT.

The genes are TRBV28 and TRBJ2-3, with D possibly matching TRBD1 (6 bases). V lost 1 base to trimming and J lost 6 bases, with 8 bases between them. CDR1 and CDR2 (germline): MDHEN, SYDVKM. The CDR3 is made up of 13 amino acids. CDR3 sequence: CASSLLRGDTQYF. The CDR3 region has the DNA TGTGCCAGCAGTTTATTGAGGGGGGATACGCAGTATTTT.

V is TRBV2 and J is TRBJ2-1; the D is unclear. V was trimmed by 7 bases and J by 3 bases, leaving 10 bases between them. From germline, CDR1 is SNHLY and CDR2 FYNNEI. The CDR3 loop spans 13 amino acids. This CDR3 reads CASTPGSYNEQFF. DNA of the CDR3: TGTGCCAGCACCCCAGGCAGCTACAATGAGCAGTTCTTC. Together with reference TRBV2 and TRBJ2-1, the CDR3 gives the full variable domain: EPEVTQTPSHQVTQMGQEVILRCVPISNHLYFYWYRQILGQKVEFLVSFYNNEISEKSEIFDDQFSVERPDGSNFTLKIRSTKLEDSAMYFCASTPGSYNEQFFGPGTRLTVL.

The rearrangement joins TRBV7-9 to TRBJ1-5, with 9 positions matching TRBD1. The V segment lost 1 base and the J segment 5 bases; nucleotides outside the gene matches: 6. This CDR3 spans 16 amino acids. Per the germline V gene, CDR1 is SEHNR and CDR2 is FQNEAQ (reference sequence). CDR3 region: CASSLEEQGAHQPQHF. The CDR3 DNA reads as TGTGCCAGCAGCTTAGAGGAACAGGGGGCTCATCAGCCCCAGCATTTT.

The chain combines TRBV14 with TRBJ2-5; D is uncertain. CDR1 SGHDN and CDR2 FVKESK come from the germline V gene. The V end was cut by 1 base, the J end by 4 bases, with 7 bases between. There are 13 residues in the CDR3. The chain's CDR3 is CASSQGVRETQYF. The CDR3 DNA reads as TGTGCCAGCAGCCAAGGGGTTCGAGAGACCCAGTACTTC.

The V and J genes are TRBV7-9 and TRBJ1-5; 9 bases fit TRBD1. V dropped 5 bases and J dropped 4; count of bases not matched to a gene: 6. The CDR3 length is 15 residues. Germline-derived CDR1 and CDR2 are SEHNR and FQNEAQ (reference sequence). The CDR3: CASSARGTGNQPQHF. CDR3 DNA sequence: TGTGCCAGCAGCGCCCGAGGGACAGGGAATCAGCCCCAGCATTTT.

This clone has a single count. The chain uses TRBV6-5 and TRBJ1-2; D is undetermined. The CDR3 contains 14 residues. Germline V lookup: CDR1 MNHEY, CDR2 SVGAGI. The V end lost 0 bases, the J end lost 4 bases, and 9 bases lay between the germline ends. CDR3 DNA: TGTGCCAGCAGTTACTCTGGGGTTGGCTATGGCTACACCTTC. Protein sequence: CASSYSGVGYGYTF.